These 22 T cell receptor beta chains came from one sample sequenced in a study of CD8 T cells in Susac syndrome. With random hexamers, reverse transcription was performed on about 0.5 to 1 ug of RNA. MiXCR, applied by TCRdb to the immunoSEQ multiplex PCR reads, yields one record per CDR3 protein. The table shows some 110,000 distinct CDR3 sequences, with 93% occurring only once. Specimen: CD8+ T cells from PBMCs. The receptors originated from a human donor with multiple sclerosis.

Here the CDR3 DNA reads TGCAGCGTTGAGGGGGGGCAGAGTTACAATGAGCAGTTCTTC. This gives the protein CSVEGGQSYNEQFF. The chain links TRBV29-1 to TRBJ2-1, with D possibly matching TRBD2 (7 bases). Deletions cut 3 bases from V and 4 bases from J, with 13 bases between. This CDR3 spans 14 amino acids. From germline, CDR1 is SQVTM and CDR2 ANQGSEA.

The genes are TRBV4-1 and TRBJ1-5; 8 bases map to TRBD1. V lost 4 bases and J lost 1; bases outside the gene matches: 12. Looked up from germline, CDR1 is MGHRA and CDR2 is YSYEKL. The CDR3 consists of 18 residues. Here the CDR3 DNA reads TGCGCCAGCAGCCCTCGACAGGGGAGGGTGGGGAGCAATCAGCCCCAGCATTTT. Encoded protein: CASSPRQGRVGSNQPQHF.

V gene TRBV11-2 combines with J gene TRBJ1-1; no definite D call. The length of the CDR3 is 13 residues. Per the germline V gene, CDR1 is SGHAT and CDR2 is FQNNGV. V was pared by 5 bases and J by 5 bases, with 12 bases between. CDR3: CASSLRVRTEAFF. Here the CDR3 DNA reads TGTGCCAGCAGCCTGAGGGTTCGGACTGAAGCTTTCTTT.

V is TRBV7-2 and J is TRBJ2-1; 9 bases align to TRBD2. From germline, CDR1 is SGHTA and CDR2 FQGNSA. With V trimmed by 5 bases and J by 7 bases, 12 bases remained unmatched. This CDR3 is built from 16 residues. The CDR3: CASSPLGREGGNEQFF. The CDR3, as DNA: TGTGCCAGCAGCCCACTTGGGCGGGAGGGCGGAAATGAGCAGTTCTTC.

V and J are TRBV13 and TRBJ2-3, with D perhaps matching TRBD1 (7 bases). Trimming stripped 5 bases from V and 4 bases from J, with 16 bases between. In germline, CDR1 is PRHDT, CDR2 FYEKMQ (reference sequence). CDR3 length: 15 amino acids. The CDR3 is CASSTRDSGSDTQYF. CDR3 bases: TGTGCCAGCAGCACCCGGGACAGCGGGTCAGATACGCAGTATTTT.

The table lists this clonotype with a few counts. The chain uses TRBV7-2 and TRBJ2-1; no reliable D call. This CDR3 is built from 16 residues. The germline V gene encodes CDR1 SGHTA and CDR2 FQGNSA. The V end lost 3 bases, the J end lost 0 bases, and 12 bases lay between the germline ends. CDR3 coding DNA: TGTGCCAGCAGCTTGGAAGGTCTAAGCTCCTACAATGAGCAGTTCTTC. It specifies CASSLEGLSSYNEQFF.

This rearrangement joins TRBV30 to TRBJ1-1; TRBD1 might be the D (5 bases). Per the germline V gene, CDR1 is GTSNPN and CDR2 is SVGIG (reference sequence). The CDR3 runs to 13 residues. Trimming left V 0 bases short and J 6 bases short, with 11 bases between. CDR3: CAWSVGAGPEAFF. The DNA of the CDR3 is TGTGCCTGGAGTGTCGGGGCGGGCCCTGAAGCTTTCTTT. The whole variable domain, filled in from reference TRBV30 and TRBJ1-1, reads SQTIHQWPATLVQPVGSPLSLECTVEGTSNPNLYWYRQAAGRGLQLLFYSVGIGQISSEVPQNLSASRPQDRQFILSSKKLLLSDSGFYLCAWSVGAGPEAFFGQGTRLTVV.

The chain has TRBV2 and TRBJ1-2, with TRBD1 identical over 7 bases. The V segment lost 8 bases and the J segment 1 base; nucleotides outside the gene matches: 7. The CDR3 runs to 14 residues. Germline V lookup: CDR1 SNHLY, CDR2 FYNNEI. The CDR3 sequence: CASGGTDRNYGYTF. Here the CDR3 DNA reads TGTGCCAGCGGGGGGACAGATCGTAACTATGGCTACACCTTC.

This clonotype was seen once. The J gene is TRBJ2-5, the V gene TRBV7-9; no clear D gene. Per germline, CDR1 SEHNR and CDR2 FQNEAQ (reference sequence). Trimming removed 9 bases from V and 4 bases from J, with 6 bases in between. This CDR3 spans 10 amino acids. CDR3: CASLSETQYF. The DNA of the CDR3 is TGTGCCAGTCTTTCAGAGACCCAGTACTTC.

This sequence joins TRBV28 and TRBJ2-2; 10 positions match TRBD2. CDR3 size: 15 residues. Per the germline V gene, CDR1 is MDHEN and CDR2 is SYDVKM. Trimming removed 2 bases from V and 7 bases from J; junction bases left unmatched: 4. The CDR3 sequence is CASSLSGGAHGELFF. The CDR3 DNA follows: TGTGCCAGCAGTTTAAGCGGGGGGGCTCACGGGGAGCTGTTTTTT.

The V and J genes are TRBV5-6 and TRBJ2-6, with D possibly matching TRBD2 (5 bases). Germline V gives CDR1 SGHDT, CDR2 YYEEEE. V gave up 4 bases and J gave up 1 base, with 18 bases separating them. This CDR3 region has 18 residues. The CDR3 loop is CASSEGRGSMSGANVLTF. In DNA form, the CDR3 reads TGTGCCAGCAGCGAAGGCCGGGGATCAATGTCTGGGGCCAACGTCCTGACTTTC.

The chain employs TRBV9 and TRBJ2-2; D perhaps matches TRBD1 (5 bases). The ends were cut back, 3 bases at V and 3 bases at J, with 18 bases in the middle. The CDR3 runs to 17 residues. CDR1 is SGDLS, CDR2 YYNGEE, per germline. CDR3 sequence (DNA): TGTGCCAGCAGCGCCTCTCAGGGCGGTTGGTACACCGGGGAGCTGTTTTTT. Translation gives CASSASQGGWYTGELFF.

In this sample, this clonotype turned up once. The chain is built from TRBV3-1 and TRBJ2-3; D remains ambiguous. Trimming left V 6 bases short and J 0 bases short, with 16 bases between. The CDR3 contains 16 residues. The germline V gene has CDR1 LGHDT and CDR2 YNNKEL (reference sequence). CDR3 in DNA: TGTGCCAGCAGTCCGGGCCTTAGAGCTAGCACAGATACGCAGTATTTT. It specifies CASSPGLRASTDTQYF.

This clonotype was seen a single time. This rearrangement joins TRBV7-6 to TRBJ1-4; the match to TRBD1 covers 8 bases. CDR1 SGHVS and CDR2 FNYEAQ come from the germline V gene. With V trimmed by 5 bases and J by 8 bases, 7 bases remained unmatched. There are 14 residues in the CDR3. CDR3 sequence: CASSPGQGWEKLFF. The CDR3 nucleotides read TGTGCCAGCAGCCCTGGACAGGGTTGGGAAAAACTGTTTTTT.

The chain uses TRBV11-2 and TRBJ2-3; D remains unclear. The CDR3 length is 12 residues. Germline CDR1 is SGHAT and CDR2 is FQNNGV. The V end lost 2 bases, the J end lost 4 bases, and 4 bases lay between the germline ends. As DNA, the CDR3 is TGTGCCAGCAGCTTAAGTCCAGATACGCAGTATTTT. As protein: CASSLSPDTQYF.

This CDR3 reads CASSHLSGRAMDTQYF. In DNA form, the CDR3 reads TGTGCCAGCAGCCACCTTAGCGGGAGGGCCATGGATACGCAGTATTTT. This sequence joins TRBV3-1 and TRBJ2-3; 11 nucleotides agree with TRBD2. Germline-derived CDR1 and CDR2 are LGHDT and YNNKEL (reference sequence). This CDR3 contains 16 residues. V lost 3 bases and J lost 6; bases outside the gene matches: 8.

This chain uses TRBV7-9 with TRBJ1-2, with D tentatively TRBD1 (5 bases). V was pared by 1 base and J by 4 bases, with 10 bases between. The germline CDR1 and CDR2 sequences are SEHNR and FQNEAQ (reference sequence). The CDR3 has 14 amino acids. CDR3: CASSLGGSSYGYTF. CDR3 in DNA: TGTGCCAGCAGCTTAGGGGGCAGCTCCTATGGCTACACCTTC.

The chain employs TRBV7-2 and TRBJ2-1; 10 bases line up with TRBD2. Germline values: CDR1 SGHTA, CDR2 FQGNSA. The CDR3 spans 17 residues. V gave up 3 bases and J gave up 1 base; unmatched junction bases: 6. The CDR3 nucleotides read TGTGCCAGCAGCTTGGTTCCTAGCGGGAGTTCCTACAATGAGCAGTTCTTC. Protein: CASSLVPSGSSYNEQFF.

The V call is TRBV12-3 or TRBV12-4, the J call TRBJ2-3, with D hard to call. The length of the CDR3 is 12 residues. The ends were cut back, 7 bases at V and 4 bases at J, with 9 bases in the middle. CDR3 bases: TGTGCCAGCACCCCTGGTGCAGATACGCAGTATTTT. Its protein product is CASTPGADTQYF.

V gene TRBV19 combines with J gene TRBJ1-1; D ambiguous. Germline V gene sequence: CDR1 LNHDA, CDR2 SQIVND (reference sequence). Trimming took 3 bases from V and 0 from J, leaving 23 bases between them. The CDR3 has 19 residues. CDR3 sequence reads: CASSIRVTTPEIMNTEAFF. Here the CDR3 DNA reads TGTGCCAGTAGTATCAGAGTTACGACACCCGAAATTATGAACACTGAAGCTTTCTTT.

The chain recombines TRBV7-2 with TRBJ2-1, with 9 bases that match TRBD1. This CDR3 has 15 amino acids. The V gene end was trimmed by 5 bases and the J gene end by 9 bases; junction bases not matched to a gene: 11. Germline V gene sequence: CDR1 SGHTA, CDR2 FQGNSA. The CDR3 nucleotides read TGTGCCAGCAGCGGCGGACAGGGGACTTTGAGTGAGCAGTTCTTC. The encoded protein is CASSGGQGTLSEQFF. Supplemented by reference TRBV7-2 and TRBJ2-1, the full variable domain reads GAGVSQSPSNKVTEKGKDVELRCDPISGHTALYWYRQSLGQGLEFLIYFQGNSAPDKSGLPSDRFSAERTGGSVSTLTIQRTQQEDSAVYLCASSGGQGTLSEQFFGPGTRLTVL.

The V and J genes are TRBV12-5 and TRBJ1-4; maybe TRBD1 (5 bases). This CDR3 is 15 amino acids long. CDR1 and CDR2 from the germline V gene are LGHNT and FRNRAP. Trimming removed 2 bases from V and 4 bases from J, with 11 bases in between. CDR3 amino acids: CASGLTGTFNEKLFF. The CDR3 DNA reads as TGTGCTAGTGGTTTGACCGGGACTTTTAATGAAAAACTGTTTTTT.